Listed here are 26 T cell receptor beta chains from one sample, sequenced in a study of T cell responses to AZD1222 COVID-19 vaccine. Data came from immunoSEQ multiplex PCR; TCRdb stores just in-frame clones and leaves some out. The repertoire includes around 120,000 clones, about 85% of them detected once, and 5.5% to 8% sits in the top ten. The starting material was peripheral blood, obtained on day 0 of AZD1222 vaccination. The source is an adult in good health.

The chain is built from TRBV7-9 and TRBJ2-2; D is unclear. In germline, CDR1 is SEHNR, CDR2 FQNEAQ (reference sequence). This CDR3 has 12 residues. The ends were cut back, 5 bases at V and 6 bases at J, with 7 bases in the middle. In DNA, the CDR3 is TGTGCCAGCAGCGCCGCCGCCGGGGAGCTGTTTTTT. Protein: CASSAAAGELFF.

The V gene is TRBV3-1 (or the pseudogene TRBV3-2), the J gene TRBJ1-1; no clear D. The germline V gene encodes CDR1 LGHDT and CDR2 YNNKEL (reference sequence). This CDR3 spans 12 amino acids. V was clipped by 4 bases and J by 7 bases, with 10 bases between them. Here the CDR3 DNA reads TGTGCCAGCAGCCCGAACACGGTTGAAGCTTTCTTT. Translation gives CASSPNTVEAFF.

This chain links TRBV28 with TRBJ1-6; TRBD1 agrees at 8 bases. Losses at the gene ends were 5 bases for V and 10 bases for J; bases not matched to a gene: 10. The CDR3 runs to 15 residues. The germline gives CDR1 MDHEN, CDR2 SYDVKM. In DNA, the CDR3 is TGTGCCAGCAGTCCCCCCACAGGGGGGGCGTCACCCCTCCACTTT. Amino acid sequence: CASSPPTGGASPLHF.

CDR3 sequence: CASSLFGDTQYF. In DNA, the CDR3 is TGTGCCAGCAGCCTCTTTGGAGATACGCAGTATTTT. This sequence joins TRBV9 and TRBJ2-3; D gene ambiguous. The CDR3 sequence is 12 residues long. The germline V gene has CDR1 SGDLS and CDR2 YYNGEE. V was shortened by 4 bases and J by 5 bases, with 8 bases between the two germline ends. The whole variable domain, remainder taken from reference TRBV9 and TRBJ2-3, is DSGVTQTPKHLITATGQRVTLRCSPRSGDLSVYWYQQSLDQGLQFLIQYYNGEERAKGNILERFSAQQFPDLHSELNLSSLELGDSALYFCASSLFGDTQYFGPGTRLTVL.

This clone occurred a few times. CDR3 sequence: CASSPTDRNTEAFF. The CDR3 DNA reads TGTGCCAGCAGCCCGACGGACAGGAACACTGAAGCTTTCTTT. The gene calls are TRBV4-2 and TRBJ1-1, with D tentatively TRBD1 (6 bases). This CDR3 has 14 amino acids. From germline, CDR1 is LGHNA and CDR2 YNFKEQ. The V and J ends lost 4 bases and 1 base respectively, with 10 bases between them.

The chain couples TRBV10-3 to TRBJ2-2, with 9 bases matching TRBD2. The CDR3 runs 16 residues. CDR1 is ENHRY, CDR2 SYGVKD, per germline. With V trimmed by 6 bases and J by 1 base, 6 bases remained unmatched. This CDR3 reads CAISDTRGGNTGELFF. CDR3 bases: TGTGCCATCAGCGACACGCGGGGGGGGAACACCGGGGAGCTGTTTTTT.

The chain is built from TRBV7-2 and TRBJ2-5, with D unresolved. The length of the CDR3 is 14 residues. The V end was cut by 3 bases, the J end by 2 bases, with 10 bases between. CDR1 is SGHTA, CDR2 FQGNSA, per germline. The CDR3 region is CASSFGGPQETQYF. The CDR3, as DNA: TGTGCCAGCAGCTTCGGTGGGCCGCAAGAGACCCAGTACTTC.

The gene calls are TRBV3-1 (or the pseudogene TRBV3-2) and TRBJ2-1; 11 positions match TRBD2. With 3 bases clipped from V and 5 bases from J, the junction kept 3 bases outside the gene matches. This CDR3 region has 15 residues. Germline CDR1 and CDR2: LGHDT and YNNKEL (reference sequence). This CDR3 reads CASSHTSGGNNEQFF. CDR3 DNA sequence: TGTGCCAGCAGCCATACTAGCGGGGGTAACAATGAGCAGTTCTTC.

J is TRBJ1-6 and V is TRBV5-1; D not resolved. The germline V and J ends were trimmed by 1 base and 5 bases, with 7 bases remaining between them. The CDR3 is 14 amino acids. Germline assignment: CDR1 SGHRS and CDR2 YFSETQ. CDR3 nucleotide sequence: TGCGCCAGCAGCTTGAACAGCAATAATTCACCCCTCCACTTT. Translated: CASSLNSNNSPLHF.

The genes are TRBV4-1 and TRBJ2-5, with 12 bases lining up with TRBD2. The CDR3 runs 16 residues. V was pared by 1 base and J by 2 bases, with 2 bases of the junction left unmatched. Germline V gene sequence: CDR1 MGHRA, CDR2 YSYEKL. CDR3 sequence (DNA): TGCGCCAGCAGCCAAGCACTAGCGGGGGGTCAAGAGACCCAGTACTTC. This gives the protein CASSQALAGGQETQYF.

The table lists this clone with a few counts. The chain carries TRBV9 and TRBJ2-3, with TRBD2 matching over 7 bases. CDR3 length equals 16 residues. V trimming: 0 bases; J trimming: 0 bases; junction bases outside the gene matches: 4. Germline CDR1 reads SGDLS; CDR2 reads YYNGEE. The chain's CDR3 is CASSVEGGRSTDTQYF. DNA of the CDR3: TGTGCCAGCAGCGTAGAGGGAGGGAGGAGCACAGATACGCAGTATTTT.

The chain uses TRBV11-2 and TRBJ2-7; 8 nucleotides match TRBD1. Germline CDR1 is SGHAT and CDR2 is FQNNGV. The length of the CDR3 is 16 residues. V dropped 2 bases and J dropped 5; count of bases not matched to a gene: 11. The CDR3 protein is CASSLWTGSVYHEQYF. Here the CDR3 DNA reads TGTGCCAGCAGCTTATGGACAGGGTCGGTCTACCACGAGCAGTACTTC.

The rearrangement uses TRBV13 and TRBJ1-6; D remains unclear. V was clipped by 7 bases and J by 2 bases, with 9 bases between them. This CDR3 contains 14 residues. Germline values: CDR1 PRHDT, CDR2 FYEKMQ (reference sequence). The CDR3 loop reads CASTHRTYNSPLHF. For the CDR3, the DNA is TGTGCCAGCACCCACAGAACCTATAATTCACCCCTCCACTTT.

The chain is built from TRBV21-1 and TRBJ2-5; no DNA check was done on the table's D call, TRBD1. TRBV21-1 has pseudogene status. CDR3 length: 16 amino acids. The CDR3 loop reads CASSKIPMTGVETQYF. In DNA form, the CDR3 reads TGTGCCAGCAGCAAAATCCCCATGACAGGGGTGGAGACCCAGTACTTC.

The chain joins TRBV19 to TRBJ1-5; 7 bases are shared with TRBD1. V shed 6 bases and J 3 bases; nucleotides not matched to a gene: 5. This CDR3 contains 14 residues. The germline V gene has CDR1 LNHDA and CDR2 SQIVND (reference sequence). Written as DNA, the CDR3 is TGTGCCAGTAGCACGACAGGGATCAATCAGCCCCAGCATTTT. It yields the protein CASSTTGINQPQHF.

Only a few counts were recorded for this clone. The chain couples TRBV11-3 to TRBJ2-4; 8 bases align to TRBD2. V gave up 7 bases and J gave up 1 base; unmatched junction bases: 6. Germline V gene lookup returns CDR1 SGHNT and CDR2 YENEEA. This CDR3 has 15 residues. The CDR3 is CASTTGGSAKNIQYF. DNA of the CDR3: TGTGCCAGCACCACGGGGGGGTCGGCCAAAAACATTCAGTACTTC.

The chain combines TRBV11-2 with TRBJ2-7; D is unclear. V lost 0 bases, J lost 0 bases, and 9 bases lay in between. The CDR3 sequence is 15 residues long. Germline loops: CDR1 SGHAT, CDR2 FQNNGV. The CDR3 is CASSLDPAGSYEQYF. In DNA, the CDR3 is TGTGCCAGCAGCTTAGATCCCGCCGGCTCCTACGAGCAGTACTTC.

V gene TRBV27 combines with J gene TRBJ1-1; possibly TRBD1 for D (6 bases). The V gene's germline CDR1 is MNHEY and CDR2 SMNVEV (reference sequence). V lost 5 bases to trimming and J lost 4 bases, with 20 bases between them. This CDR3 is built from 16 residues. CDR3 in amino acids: CASSPILQKGGTEAFF. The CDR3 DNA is TGTGCCAGCAGTCCGATCCTCCAAAAGGGGGGCACTGAAGCTTTCTTT.

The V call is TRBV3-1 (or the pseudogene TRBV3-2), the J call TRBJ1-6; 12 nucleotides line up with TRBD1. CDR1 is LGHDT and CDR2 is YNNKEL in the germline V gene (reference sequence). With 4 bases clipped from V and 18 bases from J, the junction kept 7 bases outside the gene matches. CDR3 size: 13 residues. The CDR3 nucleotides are TGTGCCAGCAGCCTCGGGAGGGACAGGGGGCCCCACTTT. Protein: CASSLGRDRGPHF.

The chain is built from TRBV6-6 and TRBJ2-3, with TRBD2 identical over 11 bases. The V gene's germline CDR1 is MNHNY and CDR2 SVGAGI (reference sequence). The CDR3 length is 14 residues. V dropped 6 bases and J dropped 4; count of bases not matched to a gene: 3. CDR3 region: CASRSSGGSDTQYF. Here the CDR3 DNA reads TGTGCCAGCAGGTCTAGCGGGGGGTCAGATACGCAGTATTTT.

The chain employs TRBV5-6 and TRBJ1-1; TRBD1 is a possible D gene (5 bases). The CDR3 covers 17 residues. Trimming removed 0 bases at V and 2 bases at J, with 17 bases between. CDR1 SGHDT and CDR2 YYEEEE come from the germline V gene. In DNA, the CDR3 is TGTGCCAGCAGCTTGGTAGGCCAGCGACGGACAAACACTGAAGCTTTCTTT. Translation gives CASSLVGQRRTNTEAFF.

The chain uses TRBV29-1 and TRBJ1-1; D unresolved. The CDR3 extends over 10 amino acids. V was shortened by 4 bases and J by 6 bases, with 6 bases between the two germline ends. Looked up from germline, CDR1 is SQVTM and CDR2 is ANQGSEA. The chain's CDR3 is CSVVAAEAFF. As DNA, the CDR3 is TGCAGCGTTGTGGCGGCTGAAGCTTTCTTT.

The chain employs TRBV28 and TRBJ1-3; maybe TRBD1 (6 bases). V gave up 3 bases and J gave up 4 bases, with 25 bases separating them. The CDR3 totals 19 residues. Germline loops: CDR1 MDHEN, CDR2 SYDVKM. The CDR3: CASSFKSKGQRFLGNTIYF. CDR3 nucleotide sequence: TGTGCCAGCAGTTTCAAGTCGAAAGGACAGCGCTTTTTGGGAAACACCATATATTTT. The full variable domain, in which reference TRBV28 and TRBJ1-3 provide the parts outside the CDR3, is DVKVTQSSRYLVKRTGEKVFLECVQDMDHENMFWYRQDPGLGLRLIYFSYDVKMKEKGDIPEGYSVSREKKERFSLILESASTNQTSMYLCASSFKSKGQRFLGNTIYFGEGSWLTVV.

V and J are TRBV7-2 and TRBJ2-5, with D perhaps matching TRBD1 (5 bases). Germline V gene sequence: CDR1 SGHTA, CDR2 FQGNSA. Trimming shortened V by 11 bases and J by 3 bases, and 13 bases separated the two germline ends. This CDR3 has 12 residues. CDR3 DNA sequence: TGTGCCGGTCAGGGCAGCGAAGAGACCCAGTACTTC. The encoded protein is CAGQGSEETQYF.

DNA for the CDR3: TGTGCCACCAGTGATTTGCCGGACAGGGGGCATGACGGGGAGCTGTTTTTT. Translated: CATSDLPDRGHDGELFF. The chain employs TRBV24-1 and TRBJ2-2, with 11 bases fitting TRBD1. Germline trimming cut 0 bases from V and 7 bases from J; bases unmatched to any gene: 6. The CDR3 runs to 17 residues. Germline assignment: CDR1 KGHDR and CDR2 SFDVKD.

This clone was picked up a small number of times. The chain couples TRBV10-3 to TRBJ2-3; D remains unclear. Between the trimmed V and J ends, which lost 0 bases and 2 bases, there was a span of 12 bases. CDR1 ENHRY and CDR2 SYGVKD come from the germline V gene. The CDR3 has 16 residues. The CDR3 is CAISESWSPPTDTQYF. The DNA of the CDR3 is TGTGCCATCAGTGAGTCTTGGAGCCCCCCCACAGATACGCAGTATTTT.